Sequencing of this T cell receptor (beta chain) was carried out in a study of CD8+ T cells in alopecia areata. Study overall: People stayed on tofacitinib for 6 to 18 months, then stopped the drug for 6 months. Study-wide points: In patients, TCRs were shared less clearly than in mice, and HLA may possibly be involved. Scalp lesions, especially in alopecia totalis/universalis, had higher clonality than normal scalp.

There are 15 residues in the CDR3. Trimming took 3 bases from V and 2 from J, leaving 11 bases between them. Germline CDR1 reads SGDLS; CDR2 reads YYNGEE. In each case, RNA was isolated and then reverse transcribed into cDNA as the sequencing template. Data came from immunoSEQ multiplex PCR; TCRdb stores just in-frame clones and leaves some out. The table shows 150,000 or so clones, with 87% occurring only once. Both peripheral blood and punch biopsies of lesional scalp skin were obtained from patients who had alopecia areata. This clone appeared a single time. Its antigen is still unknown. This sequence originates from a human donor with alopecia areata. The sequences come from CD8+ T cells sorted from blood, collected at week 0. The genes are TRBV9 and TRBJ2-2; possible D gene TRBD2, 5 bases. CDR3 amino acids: CASSALTGNTGELFF. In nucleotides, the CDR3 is TGTGCCAGCAGCGCTCTCACGGGAAACACCGGGGAGCTGTTTTTT.